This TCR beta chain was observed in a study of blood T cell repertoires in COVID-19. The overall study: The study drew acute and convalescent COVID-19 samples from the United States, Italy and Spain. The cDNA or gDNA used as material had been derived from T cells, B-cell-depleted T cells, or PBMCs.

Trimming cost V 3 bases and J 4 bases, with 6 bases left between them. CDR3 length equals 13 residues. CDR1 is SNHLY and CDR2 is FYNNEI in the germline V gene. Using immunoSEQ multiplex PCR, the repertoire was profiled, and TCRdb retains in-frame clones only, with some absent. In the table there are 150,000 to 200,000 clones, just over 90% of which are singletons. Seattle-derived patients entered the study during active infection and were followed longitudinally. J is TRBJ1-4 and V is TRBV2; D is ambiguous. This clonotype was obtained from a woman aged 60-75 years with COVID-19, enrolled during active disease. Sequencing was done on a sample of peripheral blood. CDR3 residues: CASSDRVNEKLFF. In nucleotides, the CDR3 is TGTGCCAGCAGTGACCGCGTTAATGAAAAACTGTTTTTT.